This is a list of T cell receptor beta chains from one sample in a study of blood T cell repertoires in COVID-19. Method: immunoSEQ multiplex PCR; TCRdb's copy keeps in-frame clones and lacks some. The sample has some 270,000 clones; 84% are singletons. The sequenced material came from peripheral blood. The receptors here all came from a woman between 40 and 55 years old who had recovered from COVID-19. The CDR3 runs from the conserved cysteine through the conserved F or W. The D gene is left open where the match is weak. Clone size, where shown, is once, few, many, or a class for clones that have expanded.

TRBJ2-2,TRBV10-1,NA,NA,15,CASTQQGLGAGELFF,TGCGCCAGCACCCAACAGGGTTTGGGGGCCGGGGAGCTGTTTTTT
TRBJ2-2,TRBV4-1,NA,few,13,CASSQIGSGELFF,TGCGCCAGCAGCCAAATCGGGTCCGGGGAGCTGTTTTTT
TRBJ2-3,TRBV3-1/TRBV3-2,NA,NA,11,CASSQVGGQYF,TGTGCCAGCAGCCAAGTTGGAGGGCAGTATTTT
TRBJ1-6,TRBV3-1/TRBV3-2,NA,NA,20,CASSHGGTWAGRPEGWALHF,TGTGCCAGCAGCCACGGGGGTACGTGGGCAGGGCGCCCTGAGGGGTGGGCCCTCCACTTT
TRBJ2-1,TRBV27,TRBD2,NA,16,CASSYLLGGGAFEQFF,TGTGCCAGCAGTTACCTCCTGGGCGGGGGGGCATTTGAGCAGTTCTTC
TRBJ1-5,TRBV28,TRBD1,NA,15,CASSTGAGDNQPQHF,TGTGCCAGCAGTACAGGGGCAGGGGATAATCAGCCCCAGCATTTT
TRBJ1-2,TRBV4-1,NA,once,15,CASSQEVARAYGYTF,TGCGCCAGCAGCCAAGAAGTCGCCAGGGCCTATGGCTACACCTTC
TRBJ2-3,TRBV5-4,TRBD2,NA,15,CASSLASGSTDTQYF,TGTGCCAGCAGCTTGGCTAGCGGTAGCACAGATACGCAGTATTTT
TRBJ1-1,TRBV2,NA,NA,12,CASGQKNTEAFF,TGTGCCAGCGGACAGAAGAACACTGAAGCTTTCTTT
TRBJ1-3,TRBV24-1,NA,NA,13,CATSDPGTNTIYF,TGTGCCACCAGTGATCCCGGTACCAACACCATATATTTT
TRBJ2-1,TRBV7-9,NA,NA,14,CASSHPGLDNEQFF,TGTGCCAGCAGCCATCCAGGACTTGACAATGAGCAGTTCTTC
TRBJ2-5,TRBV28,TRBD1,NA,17,CASSRIGLTGGRETQYF,TGTGCCAGCAGCCGAATTGGCCTGACAGGGGGCCGGGAGACCCAGTACTTC
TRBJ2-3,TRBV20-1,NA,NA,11,CSAESTDTQYF,TGCAGTGCTGAGAGCACAGATACGCAGTATTTT
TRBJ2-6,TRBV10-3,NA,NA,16,CAISERGTTGANVLTF,TGTGCCATCAGTGAGAGGGGAACAACTGGGGCCAACGTCCTGACTTTC
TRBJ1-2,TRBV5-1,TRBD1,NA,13,CASSPGQGRGYTF,TGCGCCAGCAGCCCAGGACAGGGACGCGGCTACACCTTC
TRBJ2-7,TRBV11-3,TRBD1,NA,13,CASSPQGAPEQYF,TGTGCCAGCAGCCCACAGGGGGCCCCCGAGCAGTACTTC
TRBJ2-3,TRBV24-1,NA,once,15,CATNLGRGAEDTQYF,TGTGCCACCAACCTAGGTCGGGGGGCGGAAGATACGCAGTATTTT
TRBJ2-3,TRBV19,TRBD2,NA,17,CASSPGSSGQGEDTQYF,TGTGCCAGTAGCCCAGGGTCTAGCGGCCAGGGTGAGGATACGCAGTATTTT
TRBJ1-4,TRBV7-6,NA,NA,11,CASSTNEKLFF,TGTGCCAGCAGCACAAATGAAAAACTGTTTTTT